The present TCR beta chain was sequenced within a study of Tregs in tolerant kidney transplant recipients. Data came from immunoSEQ multiplex PCR; TCRdb stores just in-frame clones and leaves some out. Here the sample spans under 45,000 clones, roughly 95% being singletons. This CDR3 is 14 amino acids long. Trimming stripped 7 bases from V and 3 bases from J, with 16 bases between. The germline gives CDR1 SEHNR, CDR2 FQNEAQ (reference sequence). Concerning this clone: What it binds is not known.

The TCR originated in a human donor in good health. Sequencing input: Tregs from blood cultured with allogeneic cells. The chain recombines TRBV7-9 with TRBJ2-7; weak D call: TRBD2 (6 bases). Written as DNA, the CDR3 is TGTGCCAGCACCCCCACTAGCCTCAACTACGAGCAGTACTTC. Its protein is CASTPTSLNYEQYF.